These 13 T cell receptor beta chains share one sample of origin, sequenced in a study of T cells after yellow fever vaccination. From the 5' RACE reads, TCRdb called clonotypes with MiXCR, one entry per CDR3 protein. The sample carries around 300,000 distinct CDR3 sequences, 4.1% recorded once. The sample consisted of PBMCs, taken 5 days after the yellow fever booster vaccination. The receptor set was obtained from a man aged 18 to 35 who received the YFV17D yellow fever vaccine.

This clonotype has just a few counts. The chain combines TRBV7-2 with TRBJ2-3; 8 bases line up with TRBD2. The germline V gene encodes CDR1 SGHTA and CDR2 FQGNSA. The CDR3 is made up of 15 amino acids. Trimming cost V 2 bases and J 8 bases; bases outside gene matches: 9. The CDR3 DNA reads as TGTGCCAGCAGCTTATCAGCGGGGGCCGGGAGTACGCAGTATTTT. It translates to CASSLSAGAGSTQYF.

Ten or more counts support this clonotype. The rearrangement joins TRBV7-9 to TRBJ2-2, with D perhaps TRBD1 (5 bases). Germline-derived CDR1 and CDR2 are SEHNR and FQNEAQ (reference sequence). Trimming pared 11 bases from V and 4 bases from J, leaving 11 bases between. There are 12 residues in the CDR3. CDR3 in DNA: TGTGCCTCAAGGGGTAGCACCGGGGAGCTGTTTTTT. This codes for CASRGSTGELFF.

This clonotype was counted ten times or more. The chain couples TRBV6-6 to TRBJ2-5; D is possibly TRBD1 (6 bases). The CDR3 has 13 residues. Germline V gene sequence: CDR1 MNHNY, CDR2 SVGAGI (reference sequence). Trimming pared 8 bases from V and 1 base from J, leaving 11 bases between. The chain's CDR3 is CASGGDRQETQYF. The CDR3 DNA follows: TGTGCCAGCGGGGGCGACCGCCAAGAGACCCAGTACTTC.

V usage is TRBV20-1 and J usage is TRBJ2-7, with D possibly matching TRBD1 (6 bases). With 3 bases removed from V and 1 base from J, the gap between germline ends came to 16 bases. CDR3 length: 15 amino acids. Per the germline V gene, CDR1 is DFQATT and CDR2 is SNEGSKA (reference sequence). In DNA, the CDR3 is TGCAGTGCTAGGTCCTCCGGGACACTTTCCTACGAGCAGTACTTC. Residues: CSARSSGTLSYEQYF.

This clonotype has a count of ten or more. The chain joins TRBV20-1 to TRBJ2-7; no definite D call. Germline V CDR1 and CDR2: DFQATT, SNEGSKA (reference sequence). This CDR3 has 15 amino acids. V was pared by 0 bases and J by 0 bases, with 12 bases between. The chain's CDR3 is CSARDQGRSSYEQYV. The CDR3 nucleotides are TGCAGTGCTAGAGATCAAGGCAGGAGCTCCTACGAGCAGTACGTC.

The J gene is TRBJ2-7, the V gene TRBV7-6, with D maybe TRBD1 (5 bases). The CDR3 is made up of 13 amino acids. The germline V and J ends were trimmed by 5 bases and 6 bases, with 14 bases remaining between them. Germline-derived CDR1 and CDR2 are SGHVS and FNYEAQ. The CDR3 here is CASSQEQGGEQYF. CDR3 in DNA: TGTGCCAGCAGCCAGGAGCAGGGTGGCGAGCAGTACTTC.

In its sample, this clonotype was seen many times. V usage is TRBV5-1 and J usage is TRBJ1-1, with D possibly matching TRBD1 (5 bases). This CDR3 region has 14 residues. Germline V gives CDR1 SGHRS, CDR2 YFSETQ. The V and J ends lost 3 bases and 1 base respectively, with 10 bases between them. CDR3 in amino acids: CASSYLGQNTEAFF. The CDR3 nucleotides read TGCGCCAGCAGCTACCTCGGACAGAACACTGAAGCTTTCTTT.

The rearrangement uses TRBV3-1 and TRBJ1-2; 7 nucleotides align to TRBD1. The CDR3 spans 13 residues. Looked up from germline, CDR1 is LGHDT and CDR2 is YNNKEL (reference sequence). V trimming: 5 bases; J trimming: 8 bases; junction bases outside the gene matches: 8. The CDR3 sequence: CASSFDRVWGYTF. The CDR3 nucleotides read TGTGCCAGCAGCTTTGACAGGGTATGGGGCTACACCTTC.

V usage is TRBV20-1 and J usage is TRBJ1-4; 9 positions agree with TRBD1. Per the germline V gene, CDR1 is DFQATT and CDR2 is SNEGSKA (reference sequence). The CDR3 covers 14 residues. V shed 4 bases and J 7 bases; nucleotides not matched to a gene: 7. The DNA for the CDR3 is TGCAGTGCTACTGACAGGGGGGTTGGTGAAAAACTGTTTTTT. The encoded protein is CSATDRGVGEKLFF.

V and J are TRBV5-1 and TRBJ1-2; tentatively, D is TRBD1 (5 bases). Germline V gives CDR1 SGHRS, CDR2 YFSETQ. The CDR3 runs to 15 residues. V was clipped by 1 base and J by 5 bases, with 15 bases between them. The CDR3 reads CASSLNGAGRYGYTF. The CDR3 DNA is TGCGCCAGCAGCTTGAATGGGGCAGGGAGGTATGGCTACACCTTC.

In DNA, the CDR3 is TGTGCCAGCAGCCAAAGGCGAGACGGACTCACAGATACGCAGTATTTT. Translation gives CASSQRRDGLTDTQYF. The rearrangement links TRBV3-1 to TRBJ2-3, with a weak D call TRBD2 (5 bases). The CDR3 consists of 16 residues. V was clipped by 2 bases and J by 2 bases, with 14 bases between them. The germline V gene has CDR1 LGHDT and CDR2 YNNKEL (reference sequence).

This clonotype occurred a few times. The chain is built from TRBV30 and TRBJ1-5; D gene unclear. Germline V lookup: CDR1 GTSNPN, CDR2 SVGIG (reference sequence). This CDR3 contains 14 residues. The V end lost 2 bases, the J end lost 0 bases, and 8 bases lay between the germline ends. As DNA, the CDR3 is TGTGCCTGGAGTTTTGCTTATAGCAATCAGCCCCAGCATTTT. It codes for CAWSFAYSNQPQHF.

In its sample, this clonotype was seen a few times. The DNA of the CDR3 is TGTGCCAGCACCCTTAGGACAGTAAATGAAAAACTGTTTTTT. Translation gives CASTLRTVNEKLFF. The rearrangement joins TRBV5-6 to TRBJ1-4; D might be TRBD1 (6 bases). CDR1 and CDR2 from the germline V gene are SGHDT and YYEEEE. V was clipped by 6 bases and J by 5 bases, with 14 bases between them. This CDR3 has 14 amino acids. The whole variable domain, filled in from reference TRBV5-6 and TRBJ1-4, reads DAGVTQSPTHLIKTRGQQVTLRCSPKSGHDTVSWYQQALGQGPQFIFQYYEEEERQRGNFPDRFSGHQFPNYSSELNVNALLLGDSALYLCASTLRTVNEKLFFGSGTQLSVL.